A single sample is the source of the 15 T cell receptor beta chains below, sequenced in a study of blood T cell repertoires in COVID-19. Produced via immunoSEQ multiplex PCR; TCRdb's table is partial and in-frame only. The sample has 190,000 or so clones; around 87% are singletons. The source material was peripheral blood. The origin of the receptors is a woman aged 25 to 39 with active or convalescent COVID-19.

The V gene is TRBV18, the J gene TRBJ2-2; D is uncertain. CDR1 and CDR2 from the germline V gene are KGHSH and LQKENI. The CDR3 is made up of 17 amino acids. V lost 0 bases, J lost 0 bases, and 11 bases lay in between. CDR3 in amino acids: CASSPPGHRSNTGELFF. DNA of the CDR3: TGTGCCAGCTCACCACCTGGCCATCGTTCGAACACCGGGGAGCTGTTTTTT.

The genes are TRBV10-3 and TRBJ2-5, with TRBD1 matching 8 bases. The germline gives CDR1 ENHRY, CDR2 SYGVKD. V lost 2 bases to trimming and J lost 3 bases; unmatched junction nucleotides: 8. The CDR3 is made up of 16 amino acids. CDR3 coding DNA: TGTGCCATCAGTGAGGTTTGGGACAGGAAAAAAGAGACCCAGTACTTC. Its translation: CAISEVWDRKKETQYF.

The chain has TRBV11-3 and TRBJ1-1, with D tentatively TRBD1 (5 bases). Trimming removed 7 bases from V and 1 base from J, with 13 bases in between. Germline V gene data show CDR1 as SGHNT and CDR2 as YENEEA. This CDR3 region has 14 residues. The DNA of the CDR3 is TGTGCCAGCAACCGCGGGGCATCGAACACTGAAGCTTTCTTT. It yields the protein CASNRGASNTEAFF.

The chain has TRBV15 and TRBJ2-7; possibly TRBD2 for D (5 bases). Germline V gives CDR1 LNHNV, CDR2 YYDKDF (reference sequence). The length of the CDR3 is 14 residues. Between the trimmed V and J ends, which lost 0 bases and 5 bases, there was a span of 11 bases. CDR3 region: CATSRDGKEDEQYF. CDR3 in DNA: TGTGCCACCAGCAGAGATGGGAAGGAGGACGAGCAGTACTTC.

Here the CDR3 DNA reads TGTGCCAGCAGTGACTCTCCCATCGATACGCAGTATTTT. It encodes CASSDSPIDTQYF. The chain combines TRBV6-4 with TRBJ2-3; D remains unclear. Germline CDR1 and CDR2: MRHNA and SNTAGT. The CDR3 is 13 amino acids. Between the trimmed V and J ends, which lost 0 bases and 6 bases, there was a span of 7 bases.

V usage is TRBV5-1 and J usage is TRBJ2-1; 11 bases align to TRBD2. J was trimmed by 3 bases and V by 2 bases; bases with no gene match: 4. Germline loops: CDR1 SGHRS, CDR2 YFSETQ. The length of the CDR3 is 16 residues. The CDR3 sequence: CASSFPGLADYNEQFF. The CDR3 DNA reads TGCGCCAGCAGCTTTCCGGGACTAGCGGACTACAATGAGCAGTTCTTC.

The chain has TRBV6-1 and TRBJ1-5; TRBD1 matches 8 bases. Per the germline V gene, CDR1 is MNHNS and CDR2 is SASEGT. With V trimmed by 1 base and J by 4 bases, 9 bases remained unmatched. This CDR3 is built from 17 residues. The CDR3 reads CASSEGTDRGPNQPQHF. CDR3 DNA sequence: TGTGCCAGCAGTGAAGGAACCGACAGGGGCCCAAATCAGCCCCAGCATTTT.

The CDR3 DNA is TGTGCCAGCAGTGAACGGCGGGGGTTTGGTGGGAATTCACCCCTCCACTTT. Translation: CASSERRGFGGNSPLHF. The chain couples TRBV6-1 to TRBJ1-6, with a possible D match to TRBD1 (5 bases). The CDR3 has 17 amino acids. The germline V and J ends were trimmed by 2 bases and 7 bases, with 18 bases remaining between them. Per germline, CDR1 MNHNS and CDR2 SASEGT.

The genes are TRBV3-1 (or the pseudogene TRBV3-2) and TRBJ1-1; D perhaps matches TRBD1 (6 bases). CDR1 LGHDT and CDR2 YNNKEL come from the germline V gene (reference sequence). Between the trimmed V and J ends, which lost 4 bases and 4 bases, there was a span of 13 bases. CDR3 length: 14 residues. The CDR3 spells CASSPQGRVTEAFF. The CDR3, as DNA: TGTGCCAGCAGCCCCCAGGGGCGAGTCACTGAAGCTTTCTTT.

This clone was seen repeatedly, ten times or more. The chain couples TRBV18 to TRBJ1-1; D is possibly TRBD1 (5 bases). Trimming removed 1 base from V and 7 bases from J, with 16 bases in between. This CDR3 has 15 residues. Germline values: CDR1 KGHSH, CDR2 LQKENI. CDR3 amino acids: CASSPLAQELYEAFF. CDR3 nucleotide sequence: TGTGCCAGCTCACCACTCGCACAGGAGCTCTATGAAGCTTTCTTT.

The chain joins TRBV11-2 to TRBJ1-2, with 8 bases matching TRBD1. From germline, CDR1 is SGHAT and CDR2 FQNNGV. CDR3 length equals 14 residues. Trimming took 3 bases from V and 0 from J; bases not matched to a gene: 0. CDR3 nucleotides: TGTGCCAGCAGCTTCAGGGGGCCTAACTATGGCTACACCTTC. Residues: CASSFRGPNYGYTF.

The chain combines TRBV5-1 with TRBJ2-2, with 7 positions matching TRBD2. Looked up from germline, CDR1 is SGHRS and CDR2 is YFSETQ. The CDR3 spans 13 residues. V shed 4 bases and J 5 bases; nucleotides not matched to a gene: 2. CDR3 in DNA: TGCGCCAGCAGCGCCGGGGGGACCGGGGAGCTGTTTTTT. Residues: CASSAGGTGELFF. Variable domain in full (rest from reference TRBV5-1 and TRBJ2-2): KAGVTQTPRYLIKTRGQQVTLSCSPISGHRSVSWYQQTPGQGLQFLFEYFSETQRNKGNFPGRFSGRQFSNSRSEMNVSTLELGDSALYLCASSAGGTGELFFGEGSRLTVL.

The chain is built from TRBV5-5 and TRBJ1-1, with a possible D match to TRBD1 (6 bases). The germline CDR1 and CDR2 sequences are SGHKS and YYEKEE (reference sequence). The CDR3 is made up of 14 amino acids. V lost 1 base and J lost 5, with 12 bases in between. The CDR3 nucleotides read TGTGCCAGCAGCTTGACAGGGTCCGCTACTGAAGCTTTCTTT. Translation: CASSLTGSATEAFF.

The chain is built from TRBV5-4 and TRBJ2-1; TRBD2 is a possible D gene (6 bases). Germline-derived CDR1 and CDR2 are SGHNT and YYREEE (reference sequence). V lost 4 bases and J lost 8, with 16 bases in between. The length of the CDR3 is 14 residues. The CDR3 reads CASSTPGLVYEQFF. The CDR3 nucleotides are TGTGCCAGCAGCACCCCGGGACTGGTATATGAGCAGTTCTTC.

This clone was seen only once. The chain couples TRBV28 to TRBJ1-1; D is ambiguous. The ends were cut back, 1 base at V and 8 bases at J, with 14 bases in the middle. This CDR3 is built from 14 residues. Germline V gene lookup returns CDR1 MDHEN and CDR2 SYDVKM. CDR3 bases: TGTGCCAGCAGTTTATTACAGAAAGGAGGGGAAGCTTTCTTT. The encoded protein is CASSLLQKGGEAFF.